This TCR beta chain came from a study of T-cell memory formation after mild COVID-19. The CDR3 length is 17 residues. In germline, CDR1 is DFQATT, CDR2 SNEGSKA (reference sequence). The V segment lost 0 bases and the J segment 5 bases; nucleotides outside the gene matches: 15. Employing constant-segment primers, 5'RACE generated TCR alpha and TCR beta cDNA libraries bearing sample barcodes and UMIs. Using its own MiXCR run on the 5' RACE reads, TCRdb lists one record per CDR3 protein. The top ten clones hold 20% to 25% of a sample with around 250,000 distinct CDR3 sequences, roughly 15% of them seen once. Study conclusions and caveats: Among CD4+ contracting clones, most were CM and EM, and CD8+ ones EMRA. Researchers could not confirm that second-wave clones peaking on day 37 targeted SARS-CoV-2. There was a balanced CD4/CD8 profile in clones contracting day 15 to 85, and later expanders leaned CD4+.

Of note for this clonotype: Its target is unknown.

Input material: PBMCs or a T cell subset sorted from them (not recorded which). V usage is TRBV20-1 and J usage is TRBJ1-1; 7 bases are shared with TRBD1. This TCR derives from a young man who had mild COVID-19 (a few samples of this study predate the infection). Cell type and time point are not known. This chain's CDR3 is CSARDLLLQGPWTEAFF. The CDR3, as DNA: TGCAGTGCTAGAGATCTCCTTCTACAGGGGCCGTGGACTGAAGCTTTCTTT.